These 5 T cell receptor beta chains share one sample of origin, sequenced in a study of cytomegalovirus exposure and HLA in healthy donors. Vbeta (60) and Jbeta (13) primers were used in the PCR. The assay was immunoSEQ multiplex PCR, and TCRdb's table has in-frame clones only and misses some. The data hold some 200,000 clones, with around 74% observed a single time. Sequenced sample: PBMCs. Every receptor here comes from a female donor in good health and CMV-seronegative.

The gene calls are TRBV30 and TRBJ1-2; D ambiguous. The CDR3 has 12 residues. Germline V gene data show CDR1 as GTSNPN and CDR2 as SVGIG (reference sequence). V shed 4 bases and J shed 5 bases, with 11 bases lying between them. CDR3 residues: CAWTVGRYGYTF. CDR3 sequence (DNA): TGTGCCTGGACGGTAGGGAGATATGGCTACACCTTC.

This clone was recorded only once. The chain combines TRBV6-6 with TRBJ2-1; D is perhaps TRBD2 (5 bases). The germline V gene has CDR1 MNHNY and CDR2 SVGAGI (reference sequence). V lost 5 bases and J 5 bases, leaving 16 bases between the germline ends. The CDR3 runs 15 residues. CDR3 in amino acids: CASSEQRVGNNEQFF. The CDR3 DNA follows: TGTGCCAGCAGTGAGCAGAGAGTCGGGAACAATGAGCAGTTCTTC.

This clone occurred a few times. The chain joins TRBV7-8 to TRBJ1-4, with 8 bases aligning to TRBD1. The CDR3 totals 15 residues. Trimming at V came to 5 bases and at J to 7 bases, leaving 9 bases not matched to a gene. Germline V gene lookup returns CDR1 SGHVS and CDR2 FQNEAQ. CDR3 bases: TGTGCCAGCAGCGCCCTGACAGGGGTTGGTGAAAAACTGTTTTTT. Translation: CASSALTGVGEKLFF.

The CDR3 nucleotides read TGTGCCAGCAGTGTCGATAGGGGGTACAACTATGGCTACACCTTC. Translating gives CASSVDRGYNYGYTF. The V call is TRBV6-4, the J call TRBJ1-2; D is perhaps TRBD1 (6 bases). Germline V gene sequence: CDR1 MRHNA, CDR2 SNTAGT. V lost 4 bases, J lost 2 bases, and 14 bases lay in between. The CDR3 length is 15 residues.

The chain carries TRBV5-1 and TRBJ2-3; D may be TRBD2 (7 bases). CDR3 length: 19 amino acids. Deletions cut 0 bases from V and 4 bases from J, with 24 bases between. The germline gives CDR1 SGHRS, CDR2 YFSETQ. The CDR3 is CASSLGLGLGGGESDTQYF. The CDR3 region has the DNA TGCGCCAGCAGCTTGGGACTCGGGCTTGGGGGGGGCGAGTCAGATACGCAGTATTTT.